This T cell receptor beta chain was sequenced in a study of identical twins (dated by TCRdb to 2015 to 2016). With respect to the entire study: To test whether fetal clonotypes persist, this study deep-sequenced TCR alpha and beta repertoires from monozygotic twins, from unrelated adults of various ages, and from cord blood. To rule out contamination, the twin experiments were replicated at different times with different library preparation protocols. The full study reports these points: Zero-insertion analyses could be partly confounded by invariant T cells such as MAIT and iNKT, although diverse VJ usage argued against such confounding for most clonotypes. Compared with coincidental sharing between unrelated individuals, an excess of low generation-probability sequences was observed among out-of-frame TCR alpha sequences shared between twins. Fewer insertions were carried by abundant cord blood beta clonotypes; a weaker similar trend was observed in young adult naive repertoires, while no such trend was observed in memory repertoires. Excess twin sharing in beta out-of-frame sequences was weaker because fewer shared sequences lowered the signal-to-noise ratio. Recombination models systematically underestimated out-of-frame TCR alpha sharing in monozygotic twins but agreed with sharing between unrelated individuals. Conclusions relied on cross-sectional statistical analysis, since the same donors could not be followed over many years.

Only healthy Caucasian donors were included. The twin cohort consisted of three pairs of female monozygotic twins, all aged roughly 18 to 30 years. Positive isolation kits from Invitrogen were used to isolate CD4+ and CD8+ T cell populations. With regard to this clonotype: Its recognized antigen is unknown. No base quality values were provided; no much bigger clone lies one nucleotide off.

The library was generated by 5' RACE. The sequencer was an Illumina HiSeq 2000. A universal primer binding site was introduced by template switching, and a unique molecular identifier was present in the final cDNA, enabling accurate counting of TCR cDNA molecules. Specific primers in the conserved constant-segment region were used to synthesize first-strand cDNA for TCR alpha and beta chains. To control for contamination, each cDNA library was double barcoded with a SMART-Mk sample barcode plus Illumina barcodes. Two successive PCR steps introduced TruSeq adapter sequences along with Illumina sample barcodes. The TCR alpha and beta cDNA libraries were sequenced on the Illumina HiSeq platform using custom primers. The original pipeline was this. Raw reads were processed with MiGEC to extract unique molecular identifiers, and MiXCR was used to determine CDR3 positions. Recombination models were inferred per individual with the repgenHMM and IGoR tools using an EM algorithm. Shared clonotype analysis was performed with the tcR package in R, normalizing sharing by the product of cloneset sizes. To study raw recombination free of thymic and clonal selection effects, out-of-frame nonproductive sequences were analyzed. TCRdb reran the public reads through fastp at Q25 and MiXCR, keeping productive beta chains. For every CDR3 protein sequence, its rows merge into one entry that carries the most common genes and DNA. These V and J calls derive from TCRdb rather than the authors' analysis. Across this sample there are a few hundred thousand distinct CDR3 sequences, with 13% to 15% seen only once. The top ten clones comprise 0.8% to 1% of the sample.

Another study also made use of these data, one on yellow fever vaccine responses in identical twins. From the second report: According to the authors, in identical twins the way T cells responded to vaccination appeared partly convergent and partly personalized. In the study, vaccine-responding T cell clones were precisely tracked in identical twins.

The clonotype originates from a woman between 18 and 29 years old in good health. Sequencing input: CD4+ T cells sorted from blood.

The DNA is as follows: TGTGCCAGCAGCGGCCGGGACAGGGGGCTCGAGCAGTACTTC. Protein translation: CASSGRDRGLEQYF. Rearrangement joined TRBV5-6 to TRBJ2-7, with 12 bases aligning to TRBD1. CDR1 SGHDT and CDR2 YYEEEE are derived from the germline V gene. V and J are trimmed by 4 bases and 6 bases, and the gene matches miss 5 bases of the junction. The CDR3 covers 14 residues, taking in both the cysteine and the phenylalanine. Here the CDR3 DNA is all that survives: 42 bases in frame from base 1.